Listed below are T cell receptor beta chains from one sample, sequenced in a study of T cell repertoires in cytomegalovirus infection. TCRdb reanalysed the reads using MiXCR and keeps one entry per CDR3 protein. The profile shows about 260,000 distinct CDR3 sequences, around 15% of them singletons. Sequencing was carried out using PBMCs. The receptors here all came from a human donor in good health (CMV status not recorded). Some clones in this sample may be carry-over from other donors' samples. CDR3s include the opening cysteine and the closing phenylalanine or tryptophan. Fields, in order: D gene, V gene, J gene, clone size, CDR3 protein, CDR3 DNA. The D gene is left open where the match is weak. Where a row states a size, it is once, few, many or the class of an expanded clone; other rows omit it.

d_call: .
v_call: TRBV6-2/TRBV6-3
j_call: TRBJ2-1
clone_size: .
cdr3_aa: CASSYPGFEQFF
cdr3_nt: TGTGCCAGCAGTTACCCAGGGTTTGAGCAGTTCTTC

d_call: TRBD1
v_call: TRBV5-1
j_call: TRBJ1-1
clone_size: few
cdr3_aa: CASSLRQGSSTEAFF
cdr3_nt: TGCGCCAGCAGCTTACGACAGGGTAGTTCCACTGAAGCTTTCTTT

d_call: TRBD1
v_call: TRBV20-1
j_call: TRBJ2-7
clone_size: .
cdr3_aa: CSARDEGATSYEQYF
cdr3_nt: TGCAGTGCTAGAGATGAGGGGGCTACTTCCTACGAGCAGTACTTC

d_call: TRBD1
v_call: TRBV7-2
j_call: TRBJ1-2
clone_size: many
cdr3_aa: CASSLGTGGSRYGYTF
cdr3_nt: TGTGCCAGCAGCCTCGGGACAGGGGGCTCCCGCTATGGCTACACCTTC

d_call: .
v_call: TRBV2
j_call: TRBJ1-6
clone_size: few
cdr3_aa: CASSEGRFGNLNSPLHF
cdr3_nt: TGTGCCAGCAGTGAAGGGCGGTTTGGTAATTTGAATTCACCCCTCCACTTT

d_call: .
v_call: TRBV14
j_call: TRBJ2-3
clone_size: many
cdr3_aa: CASSHPRETDTQYF
cdr3_nt: TGTGCCAGCAGCCACCCACGGGAAACAGATACGCAGTATTTT

d_call: TRBD1
v_call: TRBV19
j_call: TRBJ1-1
clone_size: many
cdr3_aa: CASRRDRGMNTEAFF
cdr3_nt: TGTGCCAGTAGGAGGGACAGGGGAATGAACACTGAAGCTTTCTTT

d_call: .
v_call: TRBV18
j_call: TRBJ1-1
clone_size: .
cdr3_aa: CASSPNMNTEAFF
cdr3_nt: TGTGCCAGCTCACCCAACATGAACACTGAAGCTTTCTTT

d_call: TRBD2
v_call: TRBV7-2
j_call: TRBJ2-7
clone_size: .
cdr3_aa: CASSSRLAGGPRFSYEQYF
cdr3_nt: TGTGCCAGCAGCTCCCGACTAGCGGGAGGGCCCAGATTCTCCTACGAGCAGTACTTC

d_call: TRBD1
v_call: TRBV18
j_call: TRBJ2-7
clone_size: .
cdr3_aa: CASSKLRDRDYEQYF
cdr3_nt: TGTGCCAGCTCAAAACTCCGGGACAGGGACTACGAGCAGTACTTC

d_call: TRBD1
v_call: TRBV7-9
j_call: TRBJ2-2
clone_size: many
cdr3_aa: CASSPRTGGYTGELFF
cdr3_nt: TGTGCCAGCAGCCCCCGGACAGGGGGATACACCGGGGAGCTGTTTTTT

d_call: .
v_call: TRBV2
j_call: TRBJ1-1
clone_size: few
cdr3_aa: CASNLAEVGLAFF
cdr3_nt: TGTGCCAGCAATCTTGCCGAAGTGGGTCTGGCTTTCTTT

d_call: TRBD1
v_call: TRBV6-1
j_call: TRBJ2-1
clone_size: many
cdr3_aa: CASREPGQGQNEQFF
cdr3_nt: TGTGCCAGCAGGGAACCGGGACAGGGTCAAAATGAGCAGTTCTTC

d_call: .
v_call: TRBV5-4
j_call: TRBJ2-5
clone_size: few
cdr3_aa: CASTTGPNGRETQYF
cdr3_nt: TGTGCCAGCACCACAGGTCCAAATGGGAGGGAGACCCAGTACTTC

d_call: TRBD2
v_call: TRBV29-1
j_call: TRBJ2-3
clone_size: many
cdr3_aa: CSVVAGGPLDSDTQYF
cdr3_nt: TGCAGCGTTGTAGCGGGAGGGCCACTTGACTCAGATACGCAGTATTTT

d_call: .
v_call: TRBV12-3/TRBV12-4
j_call: TRBJ2-7
clone_size: .
cdr3_aa: CASSAGTPYEQYF
cdr3_nt: TGTGCCAGCAGCGCCGGGACACCATACGAGCAGTACTTC

d_call: .
v_call: TRBV24-1
j_call: TRBJ2-2
clone_size: few
cdr3_aa: CATSEGKVDAGELFF
cdr3_nt: TGTGCCACCAGTGAAGGGAAAGTGGACGCCGGGGAGCTGTTTTTT

d_call: TRBD1
v_call: TRBV19
j_call: TRBJ1-1
clone_size: .
cdr3_aa: CASRTDRGRTEAFF
cdr3_nt: TGTGCCAGTAGAACGGACAGGGGGAGGACTGAAGCTTTCTTT

d_call: TRBD1
v_call: TRBV20-1
j_call: TRBJ2-6
clone_size: .
cdr3_aa: CSARKIIQGEFAGANVLTF
cdr3_nt: TGCAGTGCTAGGAAAATTATACAGGGGGAGTTTGCTGGGGCCAACGTCCTGACTTTC

d_call: .
v_call: TRBV20-1
j_call: TRBJ2-5
clone_size: .
cdr3_aa: CSARGVGETQYF
cdr3_nt: TGCAGTGCTAGAGGGGTCGGGGAGACCCAGTACTTC

d_call: .
v_call: TRBV25-1
j_call: TRBJ2-7
clone_size: many
cdr3_aa: CASSGGSGPSSYEQYF
cdr3_nt: TGTGCCAGCAGTGGGGGCTCGGGGCCGAGCTCCTACGAGCAGTACTTC

d_call: TRBD1
v_call: TRBV7-8
j_call: TRBJ2-3
clone_size: .
cdr3_aa: CASSRRTGAGDTQYF
cdr3_nt: TGTGCCAGCAGCCGAAGGACAGGCGCCGGGGATACGCAGTATTTT

d_call: .
v_call: TRBV27
j_call: TRBJ2-7
clone_size: few
cdr3_aa: CASSRAYRQLGYEQYF
cdr3_nt: TGTGCCAGCAGTCGCGCCTACAGACAACTTGGCTACGAGCAGTACTTC

d_call: TRBD1
v_call: TRBV11-2
j_call: TRBJ1-5
clone_size: few
cdr3_aa: CASSSDRVLPQHF
cdr3_nt: TGTGCCAGCAGCTCGGACAGGGTTTTGCCCCAGCATTTT

d_call: .
v_call: TRBV7-8
j_call: TRBJ1-1
clone_size: .
cdr3_aa: CASSLLQGGNTEAFF
cdr3_nt: TGTGCCAGCAGCTTGTTACAGGGTGGGAACACTGAAGCTTTCTTT

d_call: .
v_call: TRBV20-1
j_call: TRBJ2-5
clone_size: .
cdr3_aa: CSARLVGETQYF
cdr3_nt: TGCAGTGCAAGACTAGTTGGAGAGACCCAGTACTTC

d_call: .
v_call: TRBV6-6
j_call: TRBJ2-4
clone_size: .
cdr3_aa: CASSYTKNIQYF
cdr3_nt: TGTGCCAGCAGTTACACTAAAAACATTCAGTACTTC

d_call: .
v_call: TRBV6-2/TRBV6-3
j_call: TRBJ1-6
clone_size: few
cdr3_aa: CASSYSVGGPPLHF
cdr3_nt: TGTGCCAGCAGTTACTCGGTTGGGGGGCCCCCCCTCCACTTT

d_call: .
v_call: TRBV28
j_call: TRBJ1-5
clone_size: many
cdr3_aa: CASSRRGNQPQHF
cdr3_nt: TGTGCCAGCAGCCGGAGGGGCAATCAGCCCCAGCATTTT

d_call: TRBD1
v_call: TRBV2
j_call: TRBJ2-5
clone_size: few
cdr3_aa: CASRRTGMETQYF
cdr3_nt: TGTGCCAGCAGACGGACAGGGATGGAGACCCAGTACTTC

d_call: .
v_call: TRBV9
j_call: TRBJ1-1
clone_size: .
cdr3_aa: CASSVGEAATEAFF
cdr3_nt: TGTGCCAGCAGCGTAGGTGAGGCAGCCACTGAAGCTTTCTTT

d_call: .
v_call: TRBV28
j_call: TRBJ1-5
clone_size: many
cdr3_aa: CASSPLFETGAAYSNQPQHF
cdr3_nt: TGTGCCAGCAGTCCCCTATTTGAGACAGGAGCCGCTTATAGCAATCAGCCCCAGCATTTT

d_call: TRBD2
v_call: TRBV9
j_call: TRBJ2-3
clone_size: .
cdr3_aa: CASSEGAGGLADTQYF
cdr3_nt: TGTGCCAGCAGCGAGGGGGCGGGGGGGCTCGCAGATACGCAGTATTTT

d_call: .
v_call: TRBV7-6
j_call: TRBJ1-1
clone_size: once
cdr3_aa: CASSSGQFAFF
cdr3_nt: TGTGCCAGCAGCTCTGGGCAGTTCGCTTTCTTT

d_call: TRBD1
v_call: TRBV6-2/TRBV6-3
j_call: TRBJ1-5
clone_size: few
cdr3_aa: CASRRQGRTDQPQHF
cdr3_nt: TGTGCCAGCAGGAGACAGGGCAGGACTGATCAGCCCCAGCATTTT

d_call: .
v_call: TRBV7-2
j_call: TRBJ1-1
clone_size: many
cdr3_aa: CASSLERGWTEAFF
cdr3_nt: TGTGCCAGCAGCTTAGAGAGGGGTTGGACTGAAGCTTTCTTT

d_call: .
v_call: TRBV7-3
j_call: TRBJ1-2
clone_size: few
cdr3_aa: CASSPDSAAGNYGYTF
cdr3_nt: TGTGCCAGCAGCCCCGATTCAGCCGCAGGGAACTATGGCTACACCTTC

d_call: TRBD1
v_call: TRBV2
j_call: TRBJ1-2
clone_size: .
cdr3_aa: CASSVGTGDGYTF
cdr3_nt: TGTGCCAGCAGTGTTGGGACAGGGGATGGCTACACCTTC

d_call: .
v_call: TRBV12-5
j_call: TRBJ2-1
clone_size: .
cdr3_aa: CASGLTPDGGSYNEQFF
cdr3_nt: TGTGCTAGTGGTTTGACCCCAGATGGGGGCTCCTACAATGAGCAGTTCTTC

d_call: TRBD1
v_call: TRBV29-1
j_call: TRBJ1-1
clone_size: .
cdr3_aa: CSVVGTVTEAFF
cdr3_nt: TGCAGCGTTGTAGGGACAGTCACTGAAGCTTTCTTT

d_call: TRBD1
v_call: TRBV12-3/TRBV12-4
j_call: TRBJ2-7
clone_size: many
cdr3_aa: CASRQGQGTIEQYF
cdr3_nt: TGTGCCAGCAGACAGGGACAGGGGACCATCGAGCAGTACTTC

d_call: TRBD2
v_call: TRBV23-1
j_call: TRBJ2-7
clone_size: .
cdr3_aa: CASSPVGASGEYEQYF
cdr3_nt: TGCGCCAGCAGTCCCGTCGGGGCTAGCGGTGAATACGAGCAGTACTTC